The clone carrying this T cell receptor beta chain was counted between two and nine times. No antigen is known for it. These data come from a study of T cell repertoires in cytomegalovirus infection. Across the whole study: An indication of both CMV infection and matching HLA type came from public TCR beta signatures.

Notes on the study in general: CMV-specific HLA-C-restricted TCR beta clonotypes dominated the ex vivo response. The study identified carriers of CMV plus the relevant HLA from cumulative public TCR beta family frequency.

Each CDR3 protein gets one entry after TCRdb re-called the reads with MiXCR. The table has roughly 990,000 distinct CDR3 sequences, roughly 30% seen once; the top ten hold roughly 13%. With 4 bases clipped from V and 6 bases from J, the junction kept 3 bases outside the gene matches. Germline values: CDR1 SGHDN, CDR2 FVKESK. This CDR3 contains 14 residues. This receptor was identified in a human donor in good health (CMV status not recorded). Some clones in this sample may be carry-over from other donors' samples. Sequenced material: cultured CD8+ T cells from PBMCs, taken from culture after CMV antigen stimulation. The chain links TRBV14 to TRBJ2-1, with 10 positions matching TRBD2. CDR3 nucleotide sequence: TGTGCCAGCAGCCCACTAGCGGGGAGCAATGAGCAGTTCTTC. This translates into CASSPLAGSNEQFF.